Here is one T cell receptor beta chain with its context. This clone's antigen is unknown. Per-base qualities were not stored, and no clone one base away is much larger. The sample comes from a study of blood T cell repertoires in COVID-19 (dated by TCRdb to the early 2020s). A note on the overall study: Collaborator samples came from the United States, Italy and Spain and covered acute and convalescent phases of COVID-19. Samples came from the ongoing ImmuneRACE study (first 160 participants) plus 1,254 subjects from 6 global collaborators. Where available, HLA class I and class II types were taken from metadata supplied by the sample provider and were not determined by assay-based typing. The prospective study material was composed of cDNA or gDNA derived from T cells, B-cell-depleted T cells, or PBMCs. The repertoires were made available in a free public database intended to serve as a resource for research on the immune response to SARS-CoV-2. The sample metadata nearly always contained a de-identified subject ID, COVID-19 status, age in years and sex. Deeply sampled blood TCRbeta repertoires from subjects exposed to, actively infected with, or recovered from COVID-19 were included in the dataset.

TCRbeta CDR3 regions were amplified from genomic DNA using the immunoSEQ Assay, a bias-controlled multiplex PCR. In the paper's pipeline: Within the assay, amplification of reference gene primers was used to estimate how many nucleated cells each sample contained. To quantify the absolute abundance of each unique TCRbeta CDR3 rearrangement, sequence reads were collapsed and filtered. For each sample, productive Simpson clonality was calculated as the square root of Simpson's diversity index over productive rearrangements. TCRdb mirrors the immuneACCESS table, restricted to in-frame sequences. Some clones are absent from its copies; in checked studies, under half trace to an unresolved V gene, and the reason for the others is unknown. V and J calls and clone size follow that table, whereas D and trimming were derived from the DNA. This sample is represented by 85,000 or so clones; about 95% of them were singletons. About 4.7% of the sample comes from the top ten.

Study-level results and caveats: How much clinical and demographic metadata was included differed by source and by participant, and the metadata was provided uncurated.

The cysteine opens and the phenylalanine closes a CDR3 of 15 amino acids. CDR3 DNA only is kept here, 45 bases in frame from base 1. V trim: 7 bases; J trim: 7 bases; unmatched bases: 13. Reading the germline V gene gives CDR1 MNHEY and CDR2 SVGAGI. Each collaborating institution followed its own protocols to collect whole blood in K2EDTA tubes. Collaborator samples were shipped for TCRbeta analysis as frozen whole blood, isolated PBMCs, or DNA extracted from either sample type. This TCR derives from a human donor with active COVID-19. The donor label of this sample is uncertain. Here the chain combines TRBV6-5 and TRBJ1-2; 9 bases in between match TRBD1. Sequencing was done on a sample of peripheral blood. The CDR3 is CASNSQGGQGSGYTF. The DNA reads as follows: TGTGCCAGCAACTCTCAGGGGGGACAGGGCTCTGGCTACACCTTC.